Listed here is a single TCR beta chain. Its target is not known. Other DNA sequences in this sample translate to the same CDR3. The data originate from a study of cytomegalovirus exposure and HLA in healthy donors. At the level of the study: In an early release, HLA-typed donors contributed 80 million to 95 million unique TCR sequences. Out of approximately 400 genotyped donors, 81% belonged to the Caucasian-associated ancestry cluster.

The V gene's germline CDR1 is MNHEY and CDR2 SMNVEV (reference sequence). The CDR3 has 14 residues. V was clipped by 2 bases and J by 0 bases, with 5 bases between them. Researchers ran the PCR with 60 Vbeta and 13 Jbeta primers. TCRdb's table, derived via immunoSEQ multiplex PCR, lists solely in-frame clones and lacks some. Of 150,000 to 200,000 clones listed, 75% to 90% are singletons. General observations from the study: Presence/absence analyses took donor sequencing depth as roughly uniform.

The clonotype originates from a human donor in good health. The material sequenced was PBMCs. The chain links TRBV27 to TRBJ1-5; unclear D gene. In DNA form, the CDR3 reads TGTGCCAGCAGTTTAGGCGGTAGCAATCAGCCCCAGCATTTT. Translation gives CASSLGGSNQPQHF.